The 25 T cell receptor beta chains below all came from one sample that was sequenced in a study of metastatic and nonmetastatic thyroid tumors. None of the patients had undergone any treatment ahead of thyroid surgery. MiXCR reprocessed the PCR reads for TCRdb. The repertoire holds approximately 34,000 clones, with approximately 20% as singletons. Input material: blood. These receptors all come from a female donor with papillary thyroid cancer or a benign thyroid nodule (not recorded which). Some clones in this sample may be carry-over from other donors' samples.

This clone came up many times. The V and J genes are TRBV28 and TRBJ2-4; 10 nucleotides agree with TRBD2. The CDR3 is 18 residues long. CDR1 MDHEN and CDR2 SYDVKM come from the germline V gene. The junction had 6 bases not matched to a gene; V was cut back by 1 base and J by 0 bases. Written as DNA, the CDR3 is TGTGCCAGCAGTTTATCCCTAGCGGGGGTCGTAGCCAAAAACATTCAGTACTTC. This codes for CASSLSLAGVVAKNIQYF.

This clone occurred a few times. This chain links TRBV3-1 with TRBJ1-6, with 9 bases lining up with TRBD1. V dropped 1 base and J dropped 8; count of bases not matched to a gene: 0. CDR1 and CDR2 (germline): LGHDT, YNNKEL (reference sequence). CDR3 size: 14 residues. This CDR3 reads CASSQGTGDSPLHF. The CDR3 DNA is TGTGCCAGCAGCCAAGGGACAGGGGATTCACCCCTCCACTTT.

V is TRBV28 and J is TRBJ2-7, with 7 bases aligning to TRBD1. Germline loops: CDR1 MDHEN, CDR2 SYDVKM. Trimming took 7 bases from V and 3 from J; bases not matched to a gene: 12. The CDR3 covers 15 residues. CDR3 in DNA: TGTGCCAGCACCACTGGGGACAGATCCCTCTACGAGCAGTACTTC. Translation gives CASTTGDRSLYEQYF.

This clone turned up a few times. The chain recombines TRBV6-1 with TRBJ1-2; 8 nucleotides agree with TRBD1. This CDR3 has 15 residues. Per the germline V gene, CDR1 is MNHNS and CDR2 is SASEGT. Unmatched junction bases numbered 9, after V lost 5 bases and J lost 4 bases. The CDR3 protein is CASSRQTGASYGYTF. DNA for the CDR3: TGTGCCAGCAGTCGACAGACAGGGGCGAGCTATGGCTACACCTTC.

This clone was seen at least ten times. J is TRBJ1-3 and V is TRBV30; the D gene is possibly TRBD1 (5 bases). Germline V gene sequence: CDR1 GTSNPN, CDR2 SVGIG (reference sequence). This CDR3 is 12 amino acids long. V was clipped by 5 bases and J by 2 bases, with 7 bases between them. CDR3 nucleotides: TGTGCCTGGTCCAGGGCTGGAAACACCATATATTTT. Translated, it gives CAWSRAGNTIYF. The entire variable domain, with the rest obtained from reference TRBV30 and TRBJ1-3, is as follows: SQTIHQWPATLVQPVGSPLSLECTVEGTSNPNLYWYRQAAGRGLQLLFYSVGIGQISSEVPQNLSASRPQDRQFILSSKKLLLSDSGFYLCAWSRAGNTIYFGEGSWLTVV.

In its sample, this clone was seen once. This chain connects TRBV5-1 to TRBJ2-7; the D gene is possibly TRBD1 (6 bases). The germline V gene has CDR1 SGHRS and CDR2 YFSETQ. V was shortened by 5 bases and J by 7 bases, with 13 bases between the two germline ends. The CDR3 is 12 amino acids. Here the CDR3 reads CASSTGLGEQYF. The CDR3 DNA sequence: TGCGCCAGCAGTACAGGGTTGGGGGAGCAGTACTTC. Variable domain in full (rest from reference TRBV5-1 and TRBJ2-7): KAGVTQTPRYLIKTRGQQVTLSCSPISGHRSVSWYQQTPGQGLQFLFEYFSETQRNKGNFPGRFSGRQFSNSRSEMNVSTLELGDSALYLCASSTGLGEQYFGPGTRLTVT.

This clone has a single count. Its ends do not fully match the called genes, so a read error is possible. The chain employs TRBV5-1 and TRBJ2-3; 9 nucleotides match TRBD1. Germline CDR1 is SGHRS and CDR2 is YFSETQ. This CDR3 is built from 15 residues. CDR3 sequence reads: CASALSTGGTDTQYF. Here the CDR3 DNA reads TGCGCCAGCGCCCTTTCGACAGGGGGGACAGATACACAGTATTTT.

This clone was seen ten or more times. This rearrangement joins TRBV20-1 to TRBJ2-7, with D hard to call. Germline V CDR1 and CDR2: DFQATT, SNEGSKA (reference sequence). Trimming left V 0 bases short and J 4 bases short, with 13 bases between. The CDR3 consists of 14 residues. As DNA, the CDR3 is TGCAGTGCTAGAGAGGCAGCGAGGTGGTACGAGCAGTACTTC. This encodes CSAREAARWYEQYF.

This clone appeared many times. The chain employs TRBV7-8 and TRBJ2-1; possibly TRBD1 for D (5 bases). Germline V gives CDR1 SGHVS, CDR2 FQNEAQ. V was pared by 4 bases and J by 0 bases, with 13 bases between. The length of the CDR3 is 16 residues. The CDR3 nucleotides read TGTGCCAGCAGCTCCTACAGGTTTAGCTCCTACAATGAGCAGTTCTTC. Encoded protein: CASSSYRFSSYNEQFF.

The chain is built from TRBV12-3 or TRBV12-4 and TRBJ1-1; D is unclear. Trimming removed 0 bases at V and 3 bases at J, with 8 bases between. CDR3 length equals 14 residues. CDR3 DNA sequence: TGTGCCAGCAGTTTAGCGAGAGGATACACTGAAGCTTTCTTT. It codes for CASSLARGYTEAFF.

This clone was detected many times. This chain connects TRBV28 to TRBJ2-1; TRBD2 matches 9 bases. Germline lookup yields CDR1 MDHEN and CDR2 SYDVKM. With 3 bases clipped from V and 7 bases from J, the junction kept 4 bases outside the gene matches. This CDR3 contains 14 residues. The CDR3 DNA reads TGTGCCAGCAGTTTCCCTAGCGGGAAGAATGAGCAGTTCTTC. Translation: CASSFPSGKNEQFF.

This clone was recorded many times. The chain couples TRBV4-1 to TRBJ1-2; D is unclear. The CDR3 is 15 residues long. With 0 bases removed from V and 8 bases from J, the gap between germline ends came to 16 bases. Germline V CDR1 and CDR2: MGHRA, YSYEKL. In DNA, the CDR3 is TGCGCCAGCAGCCAAGATGAGGTGGCAGTAGGCGGCTACACCTTC. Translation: CASSQDEVAVGGYTF.

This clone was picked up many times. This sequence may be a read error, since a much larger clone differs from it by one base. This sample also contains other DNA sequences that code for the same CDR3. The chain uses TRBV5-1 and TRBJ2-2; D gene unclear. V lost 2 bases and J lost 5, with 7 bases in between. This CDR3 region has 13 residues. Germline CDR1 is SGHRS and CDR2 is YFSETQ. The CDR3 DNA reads TGCGCCAGCAGCTTCCAGACTACCGGGGAGCTGTTTTTT. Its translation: CASSFQTTGELFF.

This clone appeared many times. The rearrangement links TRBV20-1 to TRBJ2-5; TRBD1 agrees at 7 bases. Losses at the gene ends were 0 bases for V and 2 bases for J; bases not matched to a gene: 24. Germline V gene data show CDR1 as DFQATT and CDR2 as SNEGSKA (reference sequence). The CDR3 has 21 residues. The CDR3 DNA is TGCAGTGCTAGAGATTTTTCTAGCCGGGGAACCCTTACGGACAGGCAAGAGACCCAGTACTTC. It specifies CSARDFSSRGTLTDRQETQYF.

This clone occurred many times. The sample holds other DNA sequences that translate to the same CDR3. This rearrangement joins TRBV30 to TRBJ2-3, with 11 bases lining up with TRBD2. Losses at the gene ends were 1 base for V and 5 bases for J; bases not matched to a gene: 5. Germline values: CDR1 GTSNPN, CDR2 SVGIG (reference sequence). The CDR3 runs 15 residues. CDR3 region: CAWSALTSGRDTQYF. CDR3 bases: TGTGCCTGGAGTGCCCTAACTAGCGGGAGAGATACGCAGTATTTT.

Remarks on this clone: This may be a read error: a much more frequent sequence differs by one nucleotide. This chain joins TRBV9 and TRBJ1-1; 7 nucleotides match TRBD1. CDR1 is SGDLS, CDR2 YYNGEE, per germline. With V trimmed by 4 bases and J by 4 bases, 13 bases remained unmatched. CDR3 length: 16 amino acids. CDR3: CASSSGTVRGSTEAFF. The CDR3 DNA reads TGTGCCAGCAGCTCCGGGACAGTGAGGGGGAGCACTGAAGCTTTCTTT.

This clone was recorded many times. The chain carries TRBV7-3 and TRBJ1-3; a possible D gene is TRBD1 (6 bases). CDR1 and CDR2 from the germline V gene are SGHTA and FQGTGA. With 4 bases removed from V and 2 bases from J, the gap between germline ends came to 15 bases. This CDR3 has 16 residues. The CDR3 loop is CASSSYSRTAGNTIYF. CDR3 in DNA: TGTGCCAGCAGCTCTTACTCGAGGACAGCTGGAAACACCATATATTTT.

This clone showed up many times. Here the CDR3 DNA reads TGTGCCAGCAGCCCAAATAGGGCAGGGGCCAGTGGCTACACCTTC. It encodes CASSPNRAGASGYTF. V usage is TRBV11-2 and J usage is TRBJ1-2; a possible D gene is TRBD1 (6 bases). The V gene's germline CDR1 is SGHAT and CDR2 FQNNGV. This CDR3 region has 15 residues. Trimming left V 5 bases short and J 7 bases short, with 20 bases between.

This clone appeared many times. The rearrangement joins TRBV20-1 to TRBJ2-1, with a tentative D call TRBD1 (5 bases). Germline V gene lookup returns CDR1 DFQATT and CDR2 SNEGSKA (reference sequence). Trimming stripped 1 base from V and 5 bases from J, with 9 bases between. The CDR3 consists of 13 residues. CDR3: CSARGTKNNEQFF. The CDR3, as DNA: TGCAGTGCTAGAGGGACAAAAAACAATGAGCAGTTCTTC.

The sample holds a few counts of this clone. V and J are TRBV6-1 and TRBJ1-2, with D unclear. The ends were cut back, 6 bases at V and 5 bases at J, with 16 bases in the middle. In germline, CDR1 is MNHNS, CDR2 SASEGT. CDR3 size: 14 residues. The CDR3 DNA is TGTGCCAGCAGGATAGGGTTTTCCCTGTATGGCTACACCTTC. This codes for CASRIGFSLYGYTF.

The CDR3: CAWSEEWWQPQHF. The CDR3 nucleotides read TGTGCCTGGAGTGAGGAGTGGTGGCAGCCCCAGCATTTT. The rearrangement links TRBV30 to TRBJ1-5, with D uncertain. The V gene's germline CDR1 is GTSNPN and CDR2 SVGIG (reference sequence). V was trimmed by 1 base and J by 7 bases, leaving 11 bases between them. This CDR3 spans 13 amino acids.

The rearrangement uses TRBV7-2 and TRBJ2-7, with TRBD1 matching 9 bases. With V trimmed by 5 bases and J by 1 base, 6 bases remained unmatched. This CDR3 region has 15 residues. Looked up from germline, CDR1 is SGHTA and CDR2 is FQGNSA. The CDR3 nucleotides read TGTGCCAGCAGCCTCGGACAGGGGCGATCCTACGAGCAGTACTTC. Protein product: CASSLGQGRSYEQYF.

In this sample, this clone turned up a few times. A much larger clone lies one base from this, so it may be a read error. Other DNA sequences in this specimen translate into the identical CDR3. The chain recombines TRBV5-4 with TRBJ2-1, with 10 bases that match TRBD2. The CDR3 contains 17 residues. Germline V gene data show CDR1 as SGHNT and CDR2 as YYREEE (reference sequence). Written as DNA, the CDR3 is TGTGCCAGCAGCTTGGGGATGGCTAGCGGGAGTTTCGATGAGCAATTCTTC. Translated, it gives CASSLGMASGSFDEQFF.

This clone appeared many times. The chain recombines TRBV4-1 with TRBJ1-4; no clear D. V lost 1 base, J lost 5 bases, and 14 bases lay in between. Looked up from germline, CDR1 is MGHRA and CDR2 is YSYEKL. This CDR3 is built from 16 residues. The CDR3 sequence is CASSQGPWGSNEKLFF. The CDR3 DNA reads TGCGCCAGCAGCCAAGGCCCGTGGGGATCGAATGAAAAACTGTTTTTT.

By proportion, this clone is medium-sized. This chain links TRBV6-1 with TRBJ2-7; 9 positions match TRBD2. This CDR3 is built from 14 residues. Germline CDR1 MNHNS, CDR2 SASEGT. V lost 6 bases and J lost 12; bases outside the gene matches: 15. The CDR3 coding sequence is TGTGCCAGCAGGACCCCGGGGGGACTAGCCCTGCTGTACTTC. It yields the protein CASRTPGGLALLYF.